Below are 29 T cell receptor beta chains sequenced from a single sample in a study of technical replicates of blood from several donors. Repertoires were generated with immunoSEQ multiplex PCR, while TCRdb's copy carries only in-frame clones and drops some. This table holds about 100,000 clones, approximately 96% found once. The sequencing sample was made of T cells isolated from PBMCs. The source of these receptors is a human donor in good health.

The CDR3 sequence is CASSPLVGQTNTEAFF. The CDR3 coding sequence is TGTGCCAGCTCACCCCTAGTAGGACAGACTAACACTGAAGCTTTCTTT. V usage is TRBV18 and J usage is TRBJ1-1; D might be TRBD1 (6 bases). CDR1 is KGHSH and CDR2 is LQKENI in the germline V gene. This CDR3 has 16 amino acids. Deletions cut 3 bases from V and 2 bases from J, with 16 bases between.

The genes are TRBV5-1 and TRBJ2-7; TRBD1 agrees at 10 bases. From germline, CDR1 is SGHRS and CDR2 YFSETQ. The CDR3 spans 16 residues. The V and J ends lost 1 base and 5 bases, in that order; junction bases with no gene match: 9. In DNA, the CDR3 is TGCGCCAGCAGCTTGCAAGGGCCGGGACAGGGGAACGAGCAGTACTTC. Protein product: CASSLQGPGQGNEQYF.

The genes are TRBV9 and TRBJ2-2; 8 positions agree with TRBD1. The CDR3 has 16 amino acids. V lost 4 bases to trimming and J lost 6 bases; unmatched junction nucleotides: 11. Germline CDR1 reads SGDLS; CDR2 reads YYNGEE. CDR3 region: CASSPTQGVGAGELFF. CDR3 sequence (DNA): TGTGCCAGCAGCCCTACACAGGGGGTGGGAGCCGGGGAGCTGTTTTTT.

The V gene is TRBV7-2, the J gene TRBJ2-1; 9 positions match TRBD2. The V gene's germline CDR1 is SGHTA and CDR2 FQGNSA. V dropped 5 bases and J dropped 7; count of bases not matched to a gene: 9. The CDR3 length is 15 residues. CDR3 bases: TGTGCCAGCAGCCCCTTTTGGCGGGGGGGAAATGAGCAGTTCTTC. Protein sequence: CASSPFWRGGNEQFF.

This chain links TRBV12-5 with TRBJ2-3; possibly TRBD2 for D (5 bases). This CDR3 comprises 12 residues. Germline-derived CDR1 and CDR2 are LGHNT and FRNRAP. V lost 5 bases, J lost 6 bases, and 9 bases lay in between. The DNA for the CDR3 is TGTGCTAGTGGTCCGAGGGTGGATACGCAGTATTTT. It translates to CASGPRVDTQYF.

The chain joins TRBV12-5 to TRBJ2-5; 11 bases are a match to TRBD1. V lost 5 bases and J lost 5; bases outside the gene matches: 7. CDR1 is LGHNT, CDR2 FRNRAP, per germline. The CDR3 spans 15 residues. The CDR3 loop reads CASGIGQGALETQYF. The CDR3, as DNA: TGTGCTAGTGGTATAGGACAGGGGGCGCTTGAGACCCAGTACTTC. The entire variable domain, with the rest obtained from reference TRBV12-5 and TRBJ2-5, is as follows: DARVTQTPRHKVTEMGQEVTMRCQPILGHNTVFWYRQTMMQGLELLAYFRNRAPLDDSGMPKDRFSAEMPDATLATLKIQPSEPRDSAVYFCASGIGQGALETQYFGPGTRLLVL.

The chain links TRBV27 to TRBJ1-6; TRBD1 matches 9 bases. The CDR3 length is 15 residues. Per germline, CDR1 MNHEY and CDR2 SMNVEV (reference sequence). The junction had 2 bases not matched to a gene; V was cut back by 2 bases and J by 6 bases. The CDR3 DNA reads TGTGCCAGCAGTTTAGCGGGACAGGGTAATTCACCCCTCCACTTT. This codes for CASSLAGQGNSPLHF.

As for this clone: At one end, the junction sequence differs from germline, possibly due to a read error. This rearrangement joins TRBV5-4 to TRBJ1-2, with D maybe TRBD1 (6 bases). This CDR3 is built from 16 residues. In germline, CDR1 is SGHNT, CDR2 YYREEE (reference sequence). The CDR3 coding sequence is TGTGCCAGCAGCTTGGAGTCAGGGGCCGCCTTCTATGGCCACACCTTC. Translation: CASSLESGAAFYGHTF.

The chain has TRBV14 and TRBJ2-7; D ambiguous. Germline V lookup: CDR1 SGHDN, CDR2 FVKESK. V dropped 4 bases and J dropped 3 bases, with 7 bases sitting between them. The CDR3 loop spans 12 amino acids. The chain's CDR3 is CASSRYDYEQYF. CDR3 in DNA: TGTGCCAGCAGCCGCTACGACTACGAGCAGTACTTC.

The V call is TRBV5-4, the J call TRBJ2-3; 10 bases align to TRBD2. From germline, CDR1 is SGHNT and CDR2 YYREEE (reference sequence). The CDR3 spans 15 residues. Losses at the gene ends were 3 bases for V and 4 bases for J; bases not matched to a gene: 5. This CDR3 is CASSWGLARADTQYF. The CDR3 coding sequence is TGTGCCAGCAGCTGGGGACTAGCGCGCGCAGATACGCAGTATTTT.

The rearrangement joins TRBV30 to TRBJ1-1, with a weak D call TRBD1 (6 bases). Germline V gene lookup returns CDR1 GTSNPN and CDR2 SVGIG (reference sequence). CDR3 length equals 13 residues. V was shortened by 4 bases and J by 8 bases, with 17 bases between the two germline ends. The CDR3 here is CAWTTGTQLEAFF. The CDR3 DNA reads as TGTGCCTGGACGACCGGGACACAGCTAGAAGCTTTCTTT.

The J gene is TRBJ2-1, the V gene TRBV19, with 7 nucleotides matching TRBD1. The CDR3 length is 16 residues. The J segment lost 4 bases and the V segment lost 3 bases, leaving 9 bases of the junction unmatched. Germline V gives CDR1 LNHDA, CDR2 SQIVND (reference sequence). The CDR3 sequence is CASSIAARQGYNEQFF. Written as DNA, the CDR3 is TGTGCCAGTAGTATTGCCGCGAGACAGGGTTACAATGAGCAGTTCTTC. The variable domain in full, completed from reference TRBV19 and TRBJ2-1, reads DGGITQSPKYLFRKEGQNVTLSCEQNLNHDAMYWYRQDPGQGLRLIYYSQIVNDFQKGDIAEGYSVSREKKESFPLTVTSAQKNPTAFYLCASSIAARQGYNEQFFGPGTRLTVL.

The V and J genes are TRBV25-1 and TRBJ2-3; D is perhaps TRBD1 (6 bases). V was shortened by 0 bases and J by 2 bases, with 9 bases between the two germline ends. In germline, CDR1 is MGHDK, CDR2 SYGVNS. The CDR3 loop spans 15 amino acids. Here the CDR3 DNA reads TGTGCCAGCAGTGAATACGCAGGGGCCACAGATACGCAGTATTTT. It encodes CASSEYAGATDTQYF. Complete variable domain (other parts from reference TRBV25-1 and TRBJ2-3): EADIYQTPRYLVIGTGKKITLECSQTMGHDKMYWYQQDPGMELHLIHYSYGVNSTEKGDLSSESTVSRIRTEHFPLTLESARPSHTSQYLCASSEYAGATDTQYFGPGTRLTVL.

The J gene is TRBJ1-5, the V gene TRBV9; TRBD1 matches 7 bases. Germline V gives CDR1 SGDLS, CDR2 YYNGEE. The CDR3 consists of 15 residues. V trimming: 4 bases; J trimming: 5 bases; junction bases outside the gene matches: 9. DNA of the CDR3: TGTGCCAGCAGCAGACAGGGTGGAGTCTATCAGCCCCAGCATTTT. Protein sequence: CASSRQGGVYQPQHF. The entire variable domain, with the rest obtained from reference TRBV9 and TRBJ1-5, is as follows: DSGVTQTPKHLITATGQRVTLRCSPRSGDLSVYWYQQSLDQGLQFLIQYYNGEERAKGNILERFSAQQFPDLHSELNLSSLELGDSALYFCASSRQGGVYQPQHFGDGTRLSIL.

V gene TRBV29-1 combines with J gene TRBJ2-2; D is possibly TRBD2 (6 bases). Germline CDR1 reads SQVTM; CDR2 reads ANQGSEA. Trimming removed 0 bases at V and 0 bases at J, with 11 bases between. The CDR3 contains 16 residues. The CDR3 loop reads CSVEEASVANTGELFF. The CDR3 nucleotides read TGCAGCGTTGAAGAGGCTAGCGTCGCGAACACCGGGGAGCTGTTTTTT.

The chain uses TRBV6-5 and TRBJ2-3; 8 bases line up with TRBD2. CDR3 length: 13 amino acids. V gave up 4 bases and J gave up 6 bases; unmatched junction bases: 3. Germline assignment: CDR1 MNHEY and CDR2 SVGAGI. The CDR3 sequence is CASSSRLADTQYF. CDR3 in DNA: TGTGCCAGCAGTTCCAGACTAGCGGATACGCAGTATTTT.

V and J are TRBV10-2 and TRBJ2-1, with 9 bases aligning to TRBD1. Germline trimming cut 3 bases from V and 4 bases from J; bases unmatched to any gene: 1. The CDR3 has 14 amino acids. Germline assignment: CDR1 WSHSY and CDR2 SAAADI. The CDR3 coding sequence is TGCGCCAGCAGTGAACAGGGGGCTTACAATGAGCAGTTCTTC. This encodes CASSEQGAYNEQFF.

The rearrangement uses TRBV30 and TRBJ2-1; tentative D call: TRBD2 (5 bases). The CDR3 consists of 13 residues. From germline, CDR1 is GTSNPN and CDR2 SVGIG (reference sequence). Trimming cost V 2 bases and J 9 bases, with 14 bases left between them. The CDR3 here is CAWSRLTGIEQFF. DNA of the CDR3: TGTGCCTGGAGTCGGCTTACGGGGATTGAGCAGTTCTTC.

The V gene is TRBV7-9, the J gene TRBJ1-2; a weak D match, TRBD1 (6 bases). V lost 2 bases and J 3 bases, leaving 13 bases between the germline ends. The CDR3 covers 15 residues. The germline gives CDR1 SEHNR, CDR2 FQNEAQ (reference sequence). CDR3 DNA sequence: TGTGCCAGCAGCTTACTAACAGGGTCGGACTATGGCTACACCTTC. Encoded protein: CASSLLTGSDYGYTF.

The chain combines TRBV15 with TRBJ1-4; 8 bases match TRBD1. Trimming at V came to 4 bases and at J to 5 bases, leaving 3 bases not matched to a gene. This CDR3 is 14 amino acids long. From germline, CDR1 is LNHNV and CDR2 YYDKDF (reference sequence). In DNA form, the CDR3 reads TGTGCCACCAGCAACAGGGGGGAAAATGAAAAACTGTTTTTT. Translated: CATSNRGENEKLFF.

In this sample, this clone turned up once. The junction does not match germline at one end; this may be a read error. The V call is TRBV27, the J call TRBJ2-3, with 8 bases matching TRBD1. Germline CDR1 MNHEY, CDR2 SMNVEV (reference sequence). The CDR3 extends over 15 amino acids. The chain's CDR3 is CASSLMSGGTDTQYF. CDR3 DNA sequence: TGTGCCAGCAGTTTAATGTCAGGGGGCACCGATACGCAGTATTTT.

The sample holds one count of this clone. V usage is TRBV11-3 and J usage is TRBJ2-1, with 12 positions matching TRBD2. Germline CDR1 and CDR2: SGHNT and YENEEA. The ends lost 5 bases at V and 4 bases at J; junction bases unmatched: 12. The CDR3 is 18 amino acids. CDR3 region: CASSTQKPGLAGYNEQFF. In nucleotides, the CDR3 is TGTGCCAGCAGCACACAGAAACCGGGACTAGCGGGTTACAATGAGCAGTTCTTC.

V usage is TRBV5-1 and J usage is TRBJ2-7; the D is unclear. Germline CDR1 and CDR2: SGHRS and YFSETQ. The length of the CDR3 is 11 residues. V was cut by 2 bases and J by 4 bases, with 4 bases left in between. CDR3 residues: CASSFGYEQYF. The CDR3 DNA reads as TGCGCCAGCAGCTTCGGGTACGAGCAGTACTTC.

The chain employs TRBV29-1 and TRBJ1-3, with unresolved D. From germline, CDR1 is SQVTM and CDR2 ANQGSEA. This CDR3 spans 11 amino acids. V dropped 7 bases and J dropped 4 bases, with 8 bases sitting between them. The CDR3 nucleotides are TGCAGCGGAACAAACGGAAACACCATATATTTT. It codes for CSGTNGNTIYF.

The chain employs TRBV15 and TRBJ1-2, with D unclear. The V gene lost 6 bases and the J gene lost 2 bases, with 13 bases spanning the gap. The CDR3 covers 14 residues. CDR1 and CDR2 from the germline V gene are LNHNV and YYDKDF (reference sequence). CDR3 loop: CATRPARLNYGYTF. In DNA, the CDR3 is TGTGCCACCAGGCCGGCGAGACTCAACTATGGCTACACCTTC.

The V and J genes are TRBV7-2 and TRBJ2-1; weak D call: TRBD2 (5 bases). The CDR3 loop spans 13 amino acids. Germline V gives CDR1 SGHTA, CDR2 FQGNSA. The V gene lost 1 base and the J gene lost 8 bases, with 9 bases spanning the gap. Written as DNA, the CDR3 is TGTGCCAGCAGCTTAGGAGGGCACTATGAGCAGTTCTTC. Translation: CASSLGGHYEQFF.

This clone was recorded once. The V gene is TRBV5-8, the J gene TRBJ2-1, with D maybe TRBD2 (6 bases). The length of the CDR3 is 14 residues. Germline V gives CDR1 SGHTS, CDR2 YDEGEE. Trimming pared 0 bases from V and 9 bases from J, leaving 13 bases between. In nucleotides, the CDR3 is TGTGCCAGCAGCTTGGCTGGCGGGGACCTTGAGCAGTTCTTC. It codes for CASSLAGGDLEQFF.

V usage is TRBV19 and J usage is TRBJ2-1; 8 nucleotides match TRBD1. The CDR3 runs 15 residues. Germline-derived CDR1 and CDR2 are LNHDA and SQIVND (reference sequence). J was trimmed by 4 bases and V by 7 bases; bases with no gene match: 9. The CDR3 DNA reads TGTGCCAGTACCCCCGGGACAGGAAGTTACAATGAGCAGTTCTTC. The encoded protein is CASTPGTGSYNEQFF.

V is TRBV28 and J is TRBJ2-7; TRBD2 is a possible D gene (6 bases). Germline-derived CDR1 and CDR2 are MDHEN and SYDVKM. The CDR3 sequence is 14 residues long. V was pared by 3 bases and J by 0 bases, with 9 bases between. CDR3 sequence: CASSFSGSSYEQYF. CDR3 nucleotides: TGTGCCAGCAGTTTCTCCGGGAGCTCCTACGAGCAGTACTTC.